These 22 T cell receptor beta chains share one sample of origin, sequenced in a study of STAT5B mutations in CD4+ large granular lymphocyte leukemia. Sequencing was performed with immunoSEQ multiplex PCR; in TCRdb, only in-frame clones are kept and a portion is missing. Found here are roughly 34,000 clones, less than 85% of them singletons; the top ten hold roughly 7%. The specimen was CD4+ T cells from blood buffy coats. These receptors were collected from a human donor in good health.

The chain carries TRBV25-1 and TRBJ2-7; TRBD2 agrees at 13 bases. Germline trimming cut 4 bases from V and 3 bases from J; bases unmatched to any gene: 6. The CDR3 length is 16 residues. CDR1 and CDR2 (germline): MGHDK, SYGVNS. The DNA of the CDR3 is TGTGCCAGCAGTGGCCCGACTAGCGGGAGGCACTACGAGCAGTACTTC. This encodes CASSGPTSGRHYEQYF.

The chain combines TRBV7-2 with TRBJ2-5; 8 nucleotides align to TRBD2. The CDR3 is made up of 15 amino acids. V was pared by 5 bases and J by 5 bases, with 10 bases of the junction left unmatched. CDR1 is SGHTA, CDR2 FQGNSA, per germline. The CDR3 protein is CASSLQTSVWETQYF. CDR3 sequence (DNA): TGTGCCAGCAGCCTACAGACTAGCGTTTGGGAGACCCAGTACTTC.

This clone is a singleton in its sample. This chain joins TRBV29-1 and TRBJ2-5; 8 nucleotides agree with TRBD2. V lost 4 bases, J lost 4 bases, and 2 bases stayed unmatched. From germline, CDR1 is SQVTM and CDR2 ANQGSEA. CDR3 size: 12 residues. DNA of the CDR3: TGCAGCGTTGTGGCGGGGGGAGAGACCCAGTACTTC. Its translation is CSVVAGGETQYF. The full variable domain, in which reference TRBV29-1 and TRBJ2-5 provide the parts outside the CDR3, is SAVISQKPSRDICQRGTSLTIQCQVDSQVTMMFWYRQQPGQSLTLIATANQGSEATYESGFVIDKFPISRPNLTFSTLTVSNMSPEDSSIYLCSVVAGGETQYFGPGTRLLVL.

The V and J genes are TRBV6-1 and TRBJ2-7, with TRBD1 identical over 8 bases. The CDR3 runs to 15 residues. J was trimmed by 6 bases and V by 3 bases; bases with no gene match: 10. Germline CDR1 is MNHNS and CDR2 is SASEGT. Written as DNA, the CDR3 is TGTGCCAGCAGTGACCGCCAGGGGGCGCACAGCGAGCAGTACTTC. The encoded protein is CASSDRQGAHSEQYF.

This sequence joins TRBV7-9 and TRBJ2-7; TRBD2 aligns across 8 bases. Germline trimming cut 11 bases from V and 2 bases from J; bases unmatched to any gene: 11. This CDR3 is 14 amino acids long. From germline, CDR1 is SEHNR and CDR2 FQNEAQ (reference sequence). The CDR3 bases are TGTGCCCCGGGAGGGGTAGCGGACCCCTACGAGCAGTACTTC. Amino acids: CAPGGVADPYEQYF.

The rearrangement uses TRBV19 and TRBJ2-3; D is ambiguous. Looked up from germline, CDR1 is LNHDA and CDR2 is SQIVND (reference sequence). The CDR3 has 15 residues. Between the trimmed V and J ends, which lost 6 bases and 1 base, there was a span of 14 bases. CDR3 sequence reads: CASRIRQVGTDTQYF. CDR3 coding DNA: TGTGCCAGTAGAATTCGGCAGGTGGGCACAGATACGCAGTATTTT.

This clone was counted only a few times. The chain recombines TRBV4-2 with TRBJ2-6; D is ambiguous. Germline V gene lookup returns CDR1 LGHNA and CDR2 YNFKEQ. This CDR3 spans 18 amino acids. V lost 5 bases and J 5 bases, leaving 22 bases between the germline ends. The CDR3 region has the DNA TGTGCCAGCAGCTCCGTTACCAGGTTACAAAGTCGGGCCAACGTCCTGACTTTC. Translating it yields CASSSVTRLQSRANVLTF.

This chain links TRBV7-9 with TRBJ1-3; no clear D gene. The CDR3 has 16 residues. Germline CDR1 reads SEHNR; CDR2 reads FQNEAQ (reference sequence). Trimming stripped 3 bases from V and 0 bases from J, with 12 bases between. CDR3 in amino acids: CASSFRPRNSGNTIYF. The CDR3 region has the DNA TGTGCCAGCAGCTTTAGGCCGCGCAACTCTGGAAACACCATATATTTT.

V gene TRBV10-3 combines with J gene TRBJ2-7; TRBD1 agrees at 7 bases. The germline CDR1 and CDR2 sequences are ENHRY and SYGVKD. CDR3 length equals 15 residues. V shed 2 bases and J 0 bases; nucleotides not matched to a gene: 4. This chain's CDR3 is CAISERQGSSYEQYF. The CDR3 bases are TGTGCCATCAGTGAGCGACAGGGCAGCTCCTACGAGCAGTACTTC.

This clone was detected a few times. The rearrangement uses TRBV18 and TRBJ1-1; the D gene is possibly TRBD1 (5 bases). The CDR3 runs to 14 residues. CDR1 is KGHSH, CDR2 LQKENI, per germline. The V end lost 3 bases, the J end lost 4 bases, and 12 bases lay between the germline ends. The CDR3 loop is CASSPGVRGTEAFF. The CDR3 DNA reads as TGTGCCAGCTCACCGGGAGTGAGGGGCACTGAAGCTTTCTTT.

The rearrangement links TRBV2 to TRBJ1-4; 7 bases are a match to TRBD1. The ends lost 6 bases at V and 4 bases at J; junction bases unmatched: 8. The germline V gene encodes CDR1 SNHLY and CDR2 FYNNEI. The CDR3 extends over 15 amino acids. The DNA for the CDR3 is TGTGCCAGCAGGGCCCCGGGACAGTTTAATGAAAAACTGTTTTTT. Protein sequence: CASRAPGQFNEKLFF.

This clone was seen a few times. The rearrangement uses TRBV5-1 and TRBJ1-1; 7 bases are shared with TRBD1. The CDR3 runs to 14 residues. J was trimmed by 5 bases and V by 4 bases; bases with no gene match: 8. Germline V CDR1 and CDR2: SGHRS, YFSETQ. The CDR3: CASSRGTAGTEAFF. The CDR3 bases are TGCGCCAGCAGCCGAGGGACAGCCGGGACTGAAGCTTTCTTT. Full variable domain (missing parts from reference TRBV5-1 and TRBJ1-1): KAGVTQTPRYLIKTRGQQVTLSCSPISGHRSVSWYQQTPGQGLQFLFEYFSETQRNKGNFPGRFSGRQFSNSRSEMNVSTLELGDSALYLCASSRGTAGTEAFFGQGTRLTVV.

The chain carries TRBV5-4 and TRBJ2-1; a possible D gene is TRBD2 (6 bases). Between the trimmed V and J ends, which lost 4 bases and 6 bases, there was a span of 11 bases. The CDR3 totals 13 residues. Germline values: CDR1 SGHNT, CDR2 YYREEE (reference sequence). CDR3 sequence: CASSPRGGNEQFF. The CDR3 DNA reads as TGTGCCAGCAGCCCAAGGGGAGGCAATGAGCAGTTCTTC.

V usage is TRBV27 and J usage is TRBJ1-1; perhaps TRBD1 as D (6 bases). Trimming stripped 10 bases from V and 0 bases from J, with 18 bases between. CDR3 length equals 15 residues. Germline V gives CDR1 MNHEY, CDR2 SMNVEV (reference sequence). The DNA of the CDR3 is TGTGCCACCCTCAGCAGGGGTGCAATGAACACTGAAGCTTTCTTT. Translation: CATLSRGAMNTEAFF.

This chain uses TRBV9 with TRBJ2-3; TRBD2 might be the D (7 bases). Per the germline V gene, CDR1 is SGDLS and CDR2 is YYNGEE. Trimming left V 3 bases short and J 0 bases short, with 11 bases between. This CDR3 spans 15 amino acids. The CDR3 loop reads CASSAGGPSTDTQYF. As DNA, the CDR3 is TGTGCCAGCAGCGCCGGGGGGCCTAGCACAGATACGCAGTATTTT.

The gene calls are TRBV19 and TRBJ1-2; perhaps TRBD1 as D (5 bases). The germline V gene encodes CDR1 LNHDA and CDR2 SQIVND (reference sequence). V lost 5 bases and J 7 bases, leaving 11 bases between the germline ends. The CDR3 contains 12 residues. CDR3 DNA sequence: TGTGCCAGTAGTCCAGACAGCTCTGGCTACACCTTC. It is translated as CASSPDSSGYTF.

The chain carries TRBV18 and TRBJ2-2, with TRBD1 matching over 8 bases. Trimming cost V 4 bases and J 1 base; bases outside gene matches: 2. The germline V gene encodes CDR1 KGHSH and CDR2 LQKENI. This CDR3 region has 15 residues. CDR3 coding DNA: TGTGCCAGCTCACGAGGACAGGGGAACACCGGGGAGCTGTTTTTT. It translates to CASSRGQGNTGELFF. Full variable domain (missing parts from reference TRBV18 and TRBJ2-2): NAGVMQNPRHLVRRRGQEARLRCSPMKGHSHVYWYRQLPEEGLKFMVYLQKENIIDESGMPKERFSAEFPKEGPSILRIQQVVRGDSAAYFCASSRGQGNTGELFFGEGSRLTVL.

V usage is TRBV6-1 and J usage is TRBJ1-1, with D tentatively TRBD1 (6 bases). Germline CDR1 is MNHNS and CDR2 is SASEGT. The V end lost 2 bases, the J end lost 4 bases, and 11 bases lay between the germline ends. The CDR3 has 14 amino acids. Here the CDR3 reads CASSEYPRGTEAFF. CDR3 DNA sequence: TGTGCCAGCAGTGAATACCCCAGGGGCACTGAAGCTTTCTTT.

The table lists this clone with a few counts. The chain links TRBV4-3 to TRBJ2-2; D gene unclear. V was trimmed by 0 bases and J by 4 bases, leaving 3 bases between them. CDR3 size: 13 residues. Germline CDR1 reads LGHNA; CDR2 reads YSLEER. The CDR3 DNA reads as TGCGCCAGCAGCCAAGAGATCACCGGGGAGCTGTTTTTT. Translating it yields CASSQEITGELFF.

This clone was picked up one time. V is TRBV5-1 and J is TRBJ2-5, with 7 bases that match TRBD1. Germline CDR1 is SGHRS and CDR2 is YFSETQ. Losses at the gene ends were 0 bases for V and 5 bases for J; bases not matched to a gene: 1. The CDR3 extends over 13 amino acids. The CDR3 nucleotides are TGCGCCAGCAGCTTGGACAGGGGCGAGACCCAGTACTTC. The encoded protein is CASSLDRGETQYF.

This chain's CDR3 is CASKGDLQETQYF. The CDR3 DNA reads as TGCGCCAGCAAAGGAGACCTCCAAGAGACCCAGTACTTC. V usage is TRBV5-1 and J usage is TRBJ2-5; no firm D call. V dropped 6 bases and J dropped 1 base, with 10 bases sitting between them. This CDR3 is built from 13 residues. Germline CDR1 is SGHRS and CDR2 is YFSETQ.

The V gene is TRBV5-4, the J gene TRBJ2-2; 7 bases are a match to TRBD2. The germline CDR1 and CDR2 sequences are SGHNT and YYREEE (reference sequence). CDR3 length: 15 amino acids. With V trimmed by 4 bases and J by 4 bases, 7 bases remained unmatched. The CDR3 coding sequence is TGTGCCAGCAGCCCCCCGGGGAGGGGCACCGGGGAGCTGTTTTTT. As protein: CASSPPGRGTGELFF.